The 11 T cell receptor beta chains given below trace back to one sample, sequenced in a study of shared clonotypes between healthy human individuals. The table came from immunoSEQ multiplex PCR; TCRdb's copy has only in-frame clones and leaves some out. The repertoire holds hundreds of thousands of clones, with 90% to 95% as singletons. It was CD45RO-negative cells, positively selected for CCR7, that made up naive CD8 cells, with terminally differentiated effector memory CD45RA+ cells excluded. Sequencing used naive CD8+ T cells sorted from blood. All receptors derive from a woman under 40 in good health.

This clone was counted once. The chain carries TRBV6-6 and TRBJ2-7; possibly TRBD2 for D (6 bases). The ends were cut back, 0 bases at V and 12 bases at J, with 12 bases in the middle. Germline V gene lookup returns CDR1 MNHNY and CDR2 SVGAGI (reference sequence). The CDR3 spans 12 residues. CDR3 DNA: TGTGCCAGCAGTTACTCGACAAGGGACTGGTACTTC. It yields the protein CASSYSTRDWYF.

This clone was found once. This chain links TRBV27 with TRBJ2-7; 11 nucleotides match TRBD2. The germline V gene encodes CDR1 MNHEY and CDR2 SMNVEV (reference sequence). The ends lost 6 bases at V and 7 bases at J; junction bases unmatched: 17. This CDR3 region has 17 residues. This CDR3 reads CASRPTLTSGTPHEQYF. Written as DNA, the CDR3 is TGTGCCAGCAGGCCCACCTTGACTAGCGGGACCCCACATGAGCAGTACTTC.

The chain has TRBV15 and TRBJ1-4; D ambiguous. The CDR3 runs to 14 residues. CDR1 is LNHNV, CDR2 YYDKDF, per germline (reference sequence). Trimming removed 3 bases at V and 0 bases at J, with 5 bases between. CDR3 DNA sequence: TGTGCCACCAGCAGTCGAGCAACTAATGAAAAACTGTTTTTT. Translation: CATSSRATNEKLFF.

V is TRBV7-9 and J is TRBJ2-5; 7 nucleotides align to TRBD1. V shed 5 bases, J shed 3 bases, and the junction held 3 bases outside the gene matches. The CDR3 is made up of 13 amino acids. CDR1 SEHNR and CDR2 FQNEAQ come from the germline V gene (reference sequence). Here the CDR3 reads CASSRGQEETQYF. CDR3 DNA sequence: TGTGCCAGCAGCCGAGGACAGGAAGAGACCCAGTACTTC.

The chain recombines TRBV9 with TRBJ2-5; the D gene is possibly TRBD2 (5 bases). V was clipped by 4 bases and J by 4 bases, with 20 bases between them. The CDR3 sequence is 16 residues long. Germline V gene data show CDR1 as SGDLS and CDR2 as YYNGEE. CDR3 in DNA: TGTGCCAGCAGCCCTCACGAGGGAGACTTCCGAGAGACCCAGTACTTC. Residues: CASSPHEGDFRETQYF.

The chain has TRBV27 and TRBJ2-5, with D unresolved. Trimming left V 1 base short and J 0 bases short, with 6 bases between. CDR3 length: 14 residues. CDR1 is MNHEY, CDR2 SMNVEV, per germline (reference sequence). The CDR3 DNA is TGTGCCAGCAGTTTATTAGGGTACCAAGAGACCCAGTACTTC. As protein: CASSLLGYQETQYF.

This chain joins TRBV6-5 and TRBJ1-6; 7 bases are a match to TRBD1. The germline V gene encodes CDR1 MNHEY and CDR2 SVGAGI. The CDR3 sequence is 16 residues long. The V gene end was trimmed by 4 bases and the J gene end by 0 bases; junction bases not matched to a gene: 3. The CDR3 sequence: CASSWGQSSYNSPLHF. The CDR3 DNA reads as TGTGCCAGCAGTTGGGGACAGAGCTCCTATAATTCACCCCTCCACTTT.

The chain recombines TRBV19 with TRBJ2-7; maybe TRBD1 (6 bases). CDR3 length: 12 residues. Germline V gives CDR1 LNHDA, CDR2 SQIVND (reference sequence). Trimming pared 3 bases from V and 6 bases from J, leaving 9 bases between. The CDR3 coding sequence is TGTGCCAGTAGTATGGGGGCGAGCGAGCAGTACTTC. Protein sequence: CASSMGASEQYF.

The chain couples TRBV27 to TRBJ2-5; D perhaps matches TRBD1 (6 bases). V lost 4 bases to trimming and J lost 9 bases, with 12 bases between them. The CDR3 totals 12 residues. Germline V gives CDR1 MNHEY, CDR2 SMNVEV (reference sequence). CDR3 protein: CASSSRDKAQYF. Here the CDR3 DNA reads TGTGCCAGCAGTTCCCGGGACAAGGCCCAGTACTTC.

V usage is TRBV30 and J usage is TRBJ2-7, with D hard to call. The CDR3 loop spans 12 amino acids. Germline V gene data show CDR1 as GTSNPN and CDR2 as SVGIG (reference sequence). V dropped 0 bases and J dropped 5 bases, with 8 bases sitting between them. The CDR3 coding sequence is TGTGCCTGGAGTGTATTCCCTAACGAGCAGTACTTC. It encodes CAWSVFPNEQYF.

V usage is TRBV19 and J usage is TRBJ2-5; TRBD2 aligns across 8 bases. The J call may be incorrect, as the DNA end agrees better with TRBJ2-7. This CDR3 has 13 amino acids. Germline V gene data show CDR1 as LNHDA and CDR2 as SQIVND (reference sequence). The CDR3 nucleotides are TGTGCCACCACAAACGGGGGGGAACCCGAGCAGTACTTC. This codes for CATTNGGEPEQYF.